Presented here are 3 T cell receptor beta chains from one specimen sequenced in a study of OX40 agonist ivuxolimab in advanced cancers. Assay used: immunoSEQ multiplex PCR; TCRdb lists only in-frame clones, some missing. The table lists about 65,000 clones, 80% to 90% of them singletons. This material consisted of CD4+ or CD8+ T cells sorted from blood, taken in a trial of the OX40 agonist ivuxolimab. The receptor source for this set is an adult with an advanced solid tumor such as melanoma, head and neck, liver or kidney cancer.

The chain recombines TRBV7-2 with TRBJ1-5, with 11 bases that match TRBD1. This CDR3 is built from 15 residues. From germline, CDR1 is SGHTA and CDR2 FQGNSA. After removal of 4 bases from V and 4 bases from J, the junction contained 3 bases not matched to a gene. The CDR3 loop reads CASSYGTGGNQPQHF. CDR3 nucleotide sequence: TGTGCCAGCAGCTACGGGACAGGGGGTAATCAGCCCCAGCATTTT. Supplemented by reference TRBV7-2 and TRBJ1-5, the full variable domain reads GAGVSQSPSNKVTEKGKDVELRCDPISGHTALYWYRQSLGQGLEFLIYFQGNSAPDKSGLPSDRFSAERTGGSVSTLTIQRTQQEDSAVYLCASSYGTGGNQPQHFGDGTRLSIL.

This chain's CDR3 is CASSPPGGSNQPQHF. CDR3 DNA: TGTGCCAGCAGTCCCCCTGGGGGTAGCAATCAGCCCCAGCATTTT. This chain connects TRBV28 to TRBJ1-5, with TRBD1 as a possible D gene (5 bases). This CDR3 is built from 15 residues. CDR1 is MDHEN and CDR2 is SYDVKM in the germline V gene. Trimming left V 5 bases short and J 0 bases short, with 11 bases between.

The V and J genes are TRBV5-1 and TRBJ2-6; maybe TRBD1 (6 bases). Germline V gives CDR1 SGHRS, CDR2 YFSETQ. This CDR3 spans 17 amino acids. V was shortened by 0 bases and J by 0 bases, with 10 bases between the two germline ends. CDR3 protein: CASSLAGDSSGANVLTF. The DNA of the CDR3 is TGCGCCAGCAGCTTGGCAGGGGATAGCTCTGGGGCCAACGTCCTGACTTTC.